These 3 T cell receptor beta chains were sequenced from one sample in a study of blood T cells in healthy people across ages. A sample-barcoded 5' primer and a J-beta primer mix were used in a second PCR of roughly 7 to 12 cycles. TCRdb processed the 5' RACE reads anew with MiXCR; each CDR3 protein has one entry. The sample includes more than 800,000 distinct CDR3 sequences, under 30% of them seen just once. Sequencing was performed on blood. Receptor source: a woman of 80 years or more in good health.

The V and J genes are TRBV20-1 and TRBJ1-1; D is ambiguous. Germline V gene sequence: CDR1 DFQATT, CDR2 SNEGSKA (reference sequence). The CDR3 is made up of 14 amino acids. The V and J ends lost 0 bases and 4 bases respectively, with 12 bases between them. The CDR3 here is CSARDQMMGTEAFF. The CDR3 bases are TGCAGTGCTAGAGATCAGATGATGGGCACTGAAGCTTTCTTT.

The chain joins TRBV20-1 to TRBJ1-5; TRBD1 matches at 9 bases. Per the germline V gene, CDR1 is DFQATT and CDR2 is SNEGSKA (reference sequence). The J segment lost 4 bases and the V segment lost 7 bases, leaving 20 bases of the junction unmatched. The CDR3 is made up of 18 amino acids. DNA for the CDR3: TGCAGTGTCAATAACTTAGGGACAGGGCATAGAAAAAATCAGCCCCAGCATTTT. It is translated as CSVNNLGTGHRKNQPQHF.

The sample holds a few counts of this clonotype. The chain joins TRBV4-3 to TRBJ1-2; weak D call: TRBD1 (5 bases). The CDR3 is made up of 14 amino acids. The V gene lost 4 bases and the J gene lost 4 bases, with 13 bases spanning the gap. Germline assignment: CDR1 LGHNA and CDR2 YSLEER. The CDR3 is CASSPLTEGYGYTF. The CDR3 DNA sequence: TGCGCCAGCAGCCCGCTGACAGAGGGCTATGGCTACACCTTC.